The 11 T cell receptor beta chains below come from one sample, sequenced in a study of shared clonotypes between healthy human individuals. Generated by immunoSEQ multiplex PCR, the TCRdb table keeps only in-frame clones and is missing some. The sample contains a few million clones, around nine tenths of which appear only once. Sequencing input: naive CD4+ T cells sorted from blood. Subset indicated: CD45RA+ positively selected. The source of these receptors is a young man in good health.

The chain links TRBV4-1 to TRBJ2-1; no clear D. Trimming left V 1 base short and J 7 bases short, with 14 bases between. Germline V gene lookup returns CDR1 MGHRA and CDR2 YSYEKL. The CDR3 loop spans 15 amino acids. In DNA, the CDR3 is TGCGCCAGCAGCCAAGCAAGTGGGCAGTGGAATGAGCAGTTCTTC. Amino acid sequence: CASSQASGQWNEQFF.

This sequence joins TRBV6-5 and TRBJ1-1; 8 bases align to TRBD1. This CDR3 region has 14 residues. The J segment lost 1 base and the V segment lost 5 bases, leaving 3 bases of the junction unmatched. The V gene's germline CDR1 is MNHEY and CDR2 SVGAGI. In DNA, the CDR3 is TGTGCCAGCAGTCAAGACAGGGGGAACACTGAAGCTTTCTTT. As protein: CASSQDRGNTEAFF.

The chain couples TRBV7-2 to TRBJ2-1; D is undetermined. From germline, CDR1 is SGHTA and CDR2 FQGNSA. This CDR3 contains 14 residues. V was pared by 1 base and J by 7 bases, with 11 bases between. The DNA for the CDR3 is TGTGCCAGCAGCTTAGTGATGGGTCGGAATGAGCAGTTCTTC. Residues: CASSLVMGRNEQFF. The whole variable domain, filled in from reference TRBV7-2 and TRBJ2-1, reads GAGVSQSPSNKVTEKGKDVELRCDPISGHTALYWYRQSLGQGLEFLIYFQGNSAPDKSGLPSDRFSAERTGGSVSTLTIQRTQQEDSAVYLCASSLVMGRNEQFFGPGTRLTVL.

The chain joins TRBV7-8 to TRBJ1-3; D unresolved. This CDR3 has 15 residues. V lost 3 bases to trimming and J lost 0 bases, with 9 bases between them. Germline assignment: CDR1 SGHVS and CDR2 FQNEAQ. The CDR3 DNA reads TGTGCCAGCAGCTTGCGGGCCCACTCTGGAAACACCATATATTTT. Translated, it gives CASSLRAHSGNTIYF.

This rearrangement joins TRBV7-2 to TRBJ2-1; 8 nucleotides line up with TRBD2. The CDR3 loop spans 14 amino acids. Germline CDR1 is SGHTA and CDR2 is FQGNSA. After removal of 6 bases from V and 13 bases from J, the junction contained 14 bases not matched to a gene. This CDR3 reads CASRERIREGDQFF. The CDR3 DNA follows: TGTGCCAGCAGAGAAAGGATCCGGGAGGGGGATCAGTTCTTC.

This clone came up once. This same CDR3 is encoded by further DNA sequences in the sample. The gene calls are TRBV6-6 and TRBJ1-2; no reliable D call. CDR3 length: 13 residues. CDR1 and CDR2 from the germline V gene are MNHNY and SVGAGI (reference sequence). V lost 3 bases, J lost 2 bases, and 7 bases lay in between. CDR3 sequence: CASSYGQNYGYTF. The CDR3 DNA follows: TGTGCCAGCAGTTATGGTCAAAACTATGGCTACACCTTC.

In DNA form, the CDR3 reads TGTGCCAGCAGCTCGATACTAGGCCTAGGGGAGGGCTACGAGCAGTACTTC. It codes for CASSSILGLGEGYEQYF. The V and J genes are TRBV5-6 and TRBJ2-5; 7 bases agree with TRBD2. The DNA end is a closer match to TRBJ2-7, so the J assignment may be wrong. CDR3 length equals 17 residues. Germline CDR1 is SGHDT and CDR2 is YYEEEE.

This chain joins TRBV25-1 and TRBJ2-4, with TRBD2 matching 7 bases. Germline assignment: CDR1 MGHDK and CDR2 SYGVNS. The CDR3 runs 13 residues. The J segment lost 6 bases and the V segment lost 5 bases, leaving 4 bases of the junction unmatched. CDR3 sequence: CASSPTGGNIQYF. The CDR3 bases are TGTGCCAGCAGTCCTACGGGAGGAAACATTCAGTACTTC.

The chain couples TRBV9 to TRBJ2-3; D might be TRBD1 (6 bases). The CDR3 is made up of 16 amino acids. Germline values: CDR1 SGDLS, CDR2 YYNGEE. V lost 0 bases, J lost 2 bases, and 13 bases lay in between. The CDR3 loop is CASSVGGTWTTDTQYF. The CDR3 DNA sequence: TGTGCCAGCAGCGTAGGGGGGACATGGACCACAGATACGCAGTATTTT.

The sample holds one count of this clone. The chain links TRBV7-9 to TRBJ1-5; D ambiguous. The CDR3 consists of 16 residues. V lost 5 bases, J lost 5 bases, and 19 bases lay in between. The germline CDR1 and CDR2 sequences are SEHNR and FQNEAQ (reference sequence). The CDR3 loop reads CASSPLMTPWYQPQHF. The DNA for the CDR3 is TGTGCCAGCAGCCCCCTTATGACCCCTTGGTATCAGCCCCAGCATTTT.

V gene TRBV7-2 combines with J gene TRBJ2-2; 9 bases agree with TRBD1. Trimming cost V 4 bases and J 8 bases; bases outside gene matches: 8. Germline V gene lookup returns CDR1 SGHTA and CDR2 FQGNSA. The CDR3 sequence is 15 residues long. CDR3 in DNA: TGTGCCAGCAGCTACCGGACAGGGGCAACGGGGGAGCTGTTTTTT. The encoded protein is CASSYRTGATGELFF. The variable domain in full, with the rest retrieved from reference TRBV7-2 and TRBJ2-2, is GAGVSQSPSNKVTEKGKDVELRCDPISGHTALYWYRQSLGQGLEFLIYFQGNSAPDKSGLPSDRFSAERTGGSVSTLTIQRTQQEDSAVYLCASSYRTGATGELFFGEGSRLTVL.